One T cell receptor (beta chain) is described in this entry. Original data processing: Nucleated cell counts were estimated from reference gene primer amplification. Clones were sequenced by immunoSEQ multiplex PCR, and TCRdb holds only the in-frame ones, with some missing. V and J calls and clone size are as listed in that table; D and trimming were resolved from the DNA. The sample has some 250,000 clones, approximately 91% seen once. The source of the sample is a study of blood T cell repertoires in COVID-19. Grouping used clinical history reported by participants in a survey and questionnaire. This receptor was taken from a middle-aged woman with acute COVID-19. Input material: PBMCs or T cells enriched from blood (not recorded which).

The CDR3 sequence is CASSSDRRTDTQYF. The DNA of the CDR3 is TGTGCCAGCAGCTCGGACAGGCGCACAGATACGCAGTATTTT. This sequence joins TRBV5-4 and TRBJ2-3, with 7 positions matching TRBD1. J gave up 1 base and V 3 bases, and 2 bases lay outside the gene matches. This CDR3 spans 14 amino acids. Germline V gives CDR1 SGHNT, CDR2 YYREEE (reference sequence).